This T cell receptor beta chain originates from a study of blood T cell repertoires in COVID-19. Study-level information: COVID-19 samples, acute and convalescent, were from the United States, Italy and Spain. PBMCs, B-cell-depleted T cells, or T cells were the source of the cDNA or gDNA that made up the material.

The CDR3 is 13 residues long. V shed 5 bases and J shed 6 bases, with 15 bases lying between them. CDR1 and CDR2 from the germline V gene are SGHDT and YYEEEE. This clone has just one count. Original processing methods: The assay estimated nucleated cells by amplifying reference gene primers. The assay was immunoSEQ multiplex PCR, and TCRdb's table has in-frame clones only and misses some. Clone size and the V and J calls come from that table; the DNA yielded D and trimming. The data show about 270,000 clones, approximately 82% seen once. The chain is built from TRBV5-6 and TRBJ2-7, with D perhaps matching TRBD1 (5 bases). The TCR sequence derives from a woman under 30 with acute or convalescent COVID-19. Input material: peripheral blood. The CDR3 protein is CASRLFRAGEQYF. Written as DNA, the CDR3 is TGTGCCAGCAGGTTATTCAGGGCTGGCGAGCAGTACTTC.